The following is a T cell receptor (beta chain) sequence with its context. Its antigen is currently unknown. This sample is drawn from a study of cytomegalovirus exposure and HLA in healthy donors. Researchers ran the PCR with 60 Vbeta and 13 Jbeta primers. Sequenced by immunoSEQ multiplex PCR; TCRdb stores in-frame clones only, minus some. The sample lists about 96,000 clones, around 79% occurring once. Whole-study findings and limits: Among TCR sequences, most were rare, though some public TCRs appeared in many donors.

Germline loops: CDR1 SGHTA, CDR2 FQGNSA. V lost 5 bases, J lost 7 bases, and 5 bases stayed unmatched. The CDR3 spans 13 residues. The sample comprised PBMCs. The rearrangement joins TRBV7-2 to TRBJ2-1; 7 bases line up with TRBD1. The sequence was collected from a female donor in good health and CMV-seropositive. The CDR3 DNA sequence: TGTGCCAGCAGCCCGACAGGGTGGAATGAGCAGTTCTTC. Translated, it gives CASSPTGWNEQFF.